The 27 T cell receptor beta chains presented below share a single source sample, sequenced in a study of blood T cell repertoires in COVID-19. Libraries were prepared by immunoSEQ multiplex PCR; TCRdb keeps only in-frame clonotypes and omits some of them. Of about 190,000 clones in the sample, approximately 80% were seen once. Sequencing input: peripheral blood. All receptors derive from a woman aged 50 to 60 with acute or convalescent COVID-19.

In its sample, this clone was seen once. V gene TRBV6-6 combines with J gene TRBJ2-1, with 7 bases fitting TRBD2. The CDR3 has 16 amino acids. The V and J ends lost 2 bases and 7 bases, in that order; junction bases with no gene match: 11. Germline assignment: CDR1 MNHNY and CDR2 SVGAGI (reference sequence). The CDR3 loop reads CASSYNGLAEGNEQFF. As DNA, the CDR3 is TGTGCCAGCAGTTACAATGGGCTAGCGGAGGGGAATGAGCAGTTCTTC.

The chain couples TRBV12-5 to TRBJ1-1; D perhaps matches TRBD1 (6 bases). There are 15 residues in the CDR3. Germline V CDR1 and CDR2: LGHNT, FRNRAP. The CDR3 loop reads CAKTTTGTVITEAFF. CDR3 nucleotides: TGTGCAAAGACGACCACAGGGACGGTAATTACTGAAGCTTTCTTT.

The chain links TRBV13 to TRBJ2-1; 8 nucleotides align to TRBD2. Germline-derived CDR1 and CDR2 are PRHDT and FYEKMQ (reference sequence). The J segment lost 7 bases and the V segment lost 8 bases, leaving 10 bases of the junction unmatched. The CDR3 extends over 14 amino acids. The CDR3 DNA sequence: TGTGCCAGCCATTTCCCGGGAGGGCCGAATGAGCAGTTCTTC. It yields the protein CASHFPGGPNEQFF.

The V and J genes are TRBV5-1 and TRBJ1-5; D not certain. The CDR3 is 14 residues long. CDR1 SGHRS and CDR2 YFSETQ come from the germline V gene. The ends were cut back, 0 bases at V and 3 bases at J, with 7 bases in the middle. The CDR3 sequence: CASSLAGVNQPQHF. CDR3 nucleotides: TGCGCCAGCAGCTTGGCCGGGGTCAATCAGCCCCAGCATTTT. The variable domain in full, completed from reference TRBV5-1 and TRBJ1-5, reads KAGVTQTPRYLIKTRGQQVTLSCSPISGHRSVSWYQQTPGQGLQFLFEYFSETQRNKGNFPGRFSGRQFSNSRSEMNVSTLELGDSALYLCASSLAGVNQPQHFGDGTRLSIL.

The V call is TRBV7-8, the J call TRBJ2-3; TRBD1 agrees at 10 bases. Germline-derived CDR1 and CDR2 are SGHVS and FQNEAQ. The CDR3 sequence is 16 residues long. The V and J ends lost 5 bases and 0 bases, in that order; junction bases with no gene match: 5. CDR3 protein: CASSPRTGGSTDTQYF. The CDR3, as DNA: TGTGCCAGCAGCCCGAGGACAGGGGGTAGCACAGATACGCAGTATTTT.

J is TRBJ2-1 and V is TRBV5-8, with 7 bases fitting TRBD1. Germline CDR1 SGHTS, CDR2 YDEGEE. This CDR3 comprises 17 residues. V gave up 4 bases and J gave up 3 bases; unmatched junction bases: 13. The CDR3 reads CASSPNGEGAFYNEQFF. The CDR3 region has the DNA TGTGCCAGCAGCCCGAACGGTGAGGGGGCGTTCTACAATGAGCAGTTCTTC.

This clone appeared a single time. The chain uses TRBV11-3 and TRBJ2-3, with 11 bases matching TRBD2. Trimming took 0 bases from V and 4 from J; bases not matched to a gene: 3. The CDR3 consists of 16 residues. From germline, CDR1 is SGHNT and CDR2 YENEEA. Here the CDR3 reads CASSLEIAGGSDTQYF. CDR3 DNA: TGTGCCAGCAGCTTAGAAATAGCGGGGGGGTCAGATACGCAGTATTTT. The whole variable domain, remainder taken from reference TRBV11-3 and TRBJ2-3, is EAGVVQSPRYKIIEKKQPVAFWCNPISGHNTLYWYLQNLGQGPELLIRYENEEAVDDSQLPKDRFSAERLKGVDSTLKIQPAELGDSAVYLCASSLEIAGGSDTQYFGPGTRLTVL.

The chain uses TRBV19 and TRBJ1-2, with D possibly being TRBD1 (6 bases). The germline CDR1 and CDR2 sequences are LNHDA and SQIVND (reference sequence). The CDR3 sequence is 13 residues long. V lost 7 bases to trimming and J lost 2 bases, with 11 bases between them. CDR3 sequence reads: CASTRTDNYGYTF. In DNA form, the CDR3 reads TGTGCCAGTACCCGGACAGACAACTATGGCTACACCTTC.

The chain combines TRBV6-1 with TRBJ1-5; D call uncertain. Trimming took off 3 bases at V and 4 bases at J, with 10 bases between the two ends. From germline, CDR1 is MNHNS and CDR2 SASEGT. The length of the CDR3 is 14 residues. The CDR3 bases are TGTGCCAGCAGTGAGTCGTCTCTTAATCAGCCCCAGCATTTT. This encodes CASSESSLNQPQHF.

This sequence joins TRBV7-6 and TRBJ2-7; 7 bases are shared with TRBD1. This CDR3 has 15 amino acids. V was pared by 5 bases and J by 5 bases, with 12 bases of the junction left unmatched. Germline loops: CDR1 SGHVS, CDR2 FNYEAQ. CDR3 sequence: CASSTLRQGLNEQYF. DNA for the CDR3: TGTGCCAGCAGCACGCTCCGACAGGGTTTGAACGAGCAGTACTTC.

V gene TRBV6-4 combines with J gene TRBJ1-1; the D is unclear. From germline, CDR1 is MRHNA and CDR2 SNTAGT. Trimming removed 4 bases at V and 5 bases at J, with 11 bases between. This CDR3 contains 13 residues. The CDR3 region is CASSATVTTEAFF. The CDR3 nucleotides read TGTGCCAGCAGTGCGACCGTGACAACTGAAGCTTTCTTT.

This chain links TRBV7-2 with TRBJ2-1; the D gene is possibly TRBD1 (5 bases). Trimming cost V 7 bases and J 2 bases, with 12 bases left between them. The CDR3 totals 14 residues. From germline, CDR1 is SGHTA and CDR2 FQGNSA. The CDR3 bases are TGTGCCAGCAAACTGGACATAGCCTACAATGAGCAGTTCTTC. As protein: CASKLDIAYNEQFF.

This chain links TRBV15 with TRBJ2-7, with D possibly TRBD1 on 5 matching bases. This CDR3 spans 15 amino acids. Trimming removed 1 base from V and 1 base from J, with 11 bases in between. Germline V lookup: CDR1 LNHNV, CDR2 YYDKDF (reference sequence). The CDR3 reads CATSRAGTGSYEQYF. CDR3 nucleotides: TGTGCCACCAGCAGAGCGGGTACAGGATCCTACGAGCAGTACTTC.

J is TRBJ1-5 and V is TRBV23-1; D might be TRBD1 (6 bases). TRBV23-1 is known as an ORF, though its function is uncertain. The CDR3 covers 17 residues. The germline V and J ends were trimmed by 1 base and 6 bases, with 19 bases remaining between them. CDR3: CASSQCGETGYGQPQHF. CDR3 DNA: TGCGCCAGCAGTCAATGCGGTGAAACAGGGTATGGTCAGCCCCAGCATTTT.

The V and J genes are TRBV7-6 and TRBJ1-2, with a possible D match to TRBD1 (6 bases). The CDR3 runs 17 residues. Per germline, CDR1 SGHVS and CDR2 FNYEAQ. V was cut by 5 bases and J by 4 bases, with 23 bases left in between. The CDR3 loop reads CASSLSGVGAEGYGYTF. CDR3 DNA sequence: TGTGCCAGCAGCCTCTCAGGTGTGGGGGCCGAGGGCTATGGCTACACCTTC.

This clone was observed a handful of times. The V and J genes are TRBV5-1 and TRBJ2-7; tentatively, D is TRBD2 (6 bases). V shed 4 bases and J shed 2 bases, with 16 bases lying between them. The CDR3 covers 15 residues. The germline gives CDR1 SGHRS, CDR2 YFSETQ. This CDR3 reads CASSLWGDATYEQYF. As DNA, the CDR3 is TGCGCCAGCAGCCTGTGGGGGGACGCAACCTACGAGCAGTACTTC.

The V call is TRBV30, the J call TRBJ2-1; TRBD2 matches 14 bases. The CDR3 runs to 15 residues. After removal of 2 bases from V and 7 bases from J, the junction contained 4 bases not matched to a gene. CDR1 and CDR2 (germline): GTSNPN, SVGIG (reference sequence). The CDR3 nucleotides are TGTGCCTGGAGTAAGGGACTAGCGGGAGCAAATGAGCAGTTCTTC. The encoded protein is CAWSKGLAGANEQFF.

The table lists this clone with a count of one. The rearrangement uses TRBV18 and TRBJ2-6, with D uncertain. Germline assignment: CDR1 KGHSH and CDR2 LQKENI. The length of the CDR3 is 15 residues. V was cut by 2 bases and J by 1 base, with 6 bases left in between. Here the CDR3 DNA reads TGTGCCAGCTCACCATCCATGTCTGGGGCCAACGTCCTGACTTTC. Translating gives CASSPSMSGANVLTF.

The chain employs TRBV18 and TRBJ1-4; the D is unclear. V lost 6 bases and J 7 bases, leaving 6 bases between the germline ends. The germline V gene has CDR1 KGHSH and CDR2 LQKENI. The CDR3 has 11 amino acids. CDR3 in amino acids: CASSALEKLFF. The DNA for the CDR3 is TGTGCCAGCTCGGCCCTTGAAAAACTGTTTTTT.

The chain combines TRBV4-1 with TRBJ2-1; 10 nucleotides match TRBD1. CDR3 length: 16 residues. V gave up 2 bases and J gave up 3 bases; unmatched junction bases: 4. Germline-derived CDR1 and CDR2 are MGHRA and YSYEKL. The CDR3 reads CASSQPDRGLYNEQFF. The DNA for the CDR3 is TGCGCCAGCAGCCAACCCGACAGGGGGCTCTACAATGAGCAGTTCTTC.

The chain links TRBV4-1 to TRBJ2-1, with a weak D call TRBD1 (6 bases). CDR3 length equals 14 residues. Germline CDR1 reads MGHRA; CDR2 reads YSYEKL. The V end lost 4 bases, the J end lost 2 bases, and 9 bases lay between the germline ends. Written as DNA, the CDR3 is TGCGCCAGCAGCCTGCGACAGGCCTACAATGAGCAGTTCTTC. Its translation is CASSLRQAYNEQFF.

This chain links TRBV25-1 with TRBJ1-4; 8 bases agree with TRBD1. The V gene's germline CDR1 is MGHDK and CDR2 SYGVNS. V lost 4 bases to trimming and J lost 0 bases; unmatched junction nucleotides: 7. The CDR3 has 17 residues. The CDR3 region has the DNA TGTGCCAGCAGTGCGAGACAGGGGCTTGCAACTAATGAAAAACTGTTTTTT. Translating gives CASSARQGLATNEKLFF.

The V call is TRBV19, the J call TRBJ1-1; possible D gene TRBD1, 5 bases. Deletions cut 4 bases from V and 1 base from J, with 13 bases between. The CDR3 has 15 amino acids. Germline V gene data show CDR1 as LNHDA and CDR2 as SQIVND (reference sequence). The DNA for the CDR3 is TGTGCCAGTAGTACCAGGGTGCGCGGGAACACTGAAGCTTTCTTT. Amino acid sequence: CASSTRVRGNTEAFF.

For this clone: At the DNA level, this CDR3 is encoded by other sequences in the same sample as well. The chain joins TRBV19 to TRBJ1-1; TRBD1 is a possible D gene (6 bases). The germline V gene has CDR1 LNHDA and CDR2 SQIVND (reference sequence). Between the trimmed V and J ends, which lost 5 bases and 1 base, there was a span of 8 bases. The CDR3 has 13 amino acids. DNA for the CDR3: TGTGCCAGTAGTCGACAGGAGAACACTGAAGCTTTCTTT. This sequence encodes CASSRQENTEAFF.

The chain links TRBV27 to TRBJ2-7; possible D gene TRBD2, 6 bases. V lost 0 bases, J lost 0 bases, and 12 bases lay in between. This CDR3 spans 16 amino acids. Germline V gene data show CDR1 as MNHEY and CDR2 as SMNVEV (reference sequence). The CDR3 sequence: CASSLSWRESSYEQYF. The DNA of the CDR3 is TGTGCCAGCAGTTTATCGTGGAGGGAGAGCTCCTACGAGCAGTACTTC.

The chain carries TRBV6-5 and TRBJ2-2; possible D gene TRBD1, 5 bases. The V gene's germline CDR1 is MNHEY and CDR2 SVGAGI. Trimming removed 2 bases at V and 6 bases at J, with 7 bases between. There are 13 residues in the CDR3. This chain's CDR3 is CASSYGAAGELFF. As DNA, the CDR3 is TGTGCCAGCAGTTACGGGGCTGCCGGGGAGCTGTTTTTT.

This clone has just one count. This chain joins TRBV19 and TRBJ2-7, with D possibly TRBD2 on 6 matching bases. The germline V gene has CDR1 LNHDA and CDR2 SQIVND (reference sequence). The ends were cut back, 5 bases at V and 5 bases at J, with 16 bases in the middle. CDR3 length: 14 amino acids. This CDR3 reads CASSPRQGGDEQYF. The CDR3 nucleotides read TGTGCCAGTAGTCCCCGCCAGGGAGGCGACGAGCAGTACTTC.